These 19 T cell receptor beta chains share one sample of origin, sequenced in a study of CD4 T cells in relation to SARS-CoV-2 and coronaviruses. The table came from immunoSEQ multiplex PCR; TCRdb's copy has only in-frame clones and leaves some out. The sample yields approximately 20,000 clones, roughly four fifths seen once. The unexposed donors gave CD4+ T cells in about 2010-2019, prior to COVID-19. Isolation of CD4+ T cells took place after less than 13 days in culture. No antigen has been identified for these receptors. What was sequenced was CD4+ T cells from PBMCs, cultured in vitro. All receptors come from a human donor in good health.

This clone was observed a single time. This chain connects TRBV7-2 to TRBJ2-7, with D tentatively TRBD2 (6 bases). V was pared by 1 base and J by 2 bases, with 12 bases between. CDR3 length: 15 residues. Germline CDR1 and CDR2: SGHTA and FQGNSA. CDR3 protein: CASSLVSGETYEQYF. CDR3 bases: TGTGCCAGCAGCTTAGTCTCGGGAGAGACCTACGAGCAGTACTTC.

The chain uses TRBV4-1 and TRBJ1-5; weak D call: TRBD1 (5 bases). There are 15 residues in the CDR3. Germline assignment: CDR1 MGHRA and CDR2 YSYEKL. Deletions cut 1 base from V and 6 bases from J, with 13 bases between. The CDR3: CASSQGAGEAQPQHF. In DNA, the CDR3 is TGCGCCAGCAGCCAAGGGGCGGGGGAGGCTCAGCCCCAGCATTTT.

V gene TRBV7-9 combines with J gene TRBJ2-7; D unresolved. This CDR3 comprises 12 residues. V was pared by 5 bases and J by 9 bases, with 14 bases between. Looked up from germline, CDR1 is SEHNR and CDR2 is FQNEAQ (reference sequence). The CDR3 protein is CASSPNNNWQYF. CDR3 nucleotides: TGTGCCAGCAGCCCAAACAACAACTGGCAGTACTTC.

V and J are TRBV6-1 and TRBJ2-7; D tentatively reads TRBD1 or TRBD2 (6 bases each). The germline V gene has CDR1 MNHNS and CDR2 SASEGT. The V end lost 0 bases, the J end lost 6 bases, and 15 bases lay between the germline ends. The CDR3 totals 15 residues. The CDR3 loop reads CASSEAGWGRGEQYF. The CDR3 nucleotides are TGTGCCAGCAGTGAAGCCGGGTGGGGGCGGGGCGAGCAGTACTTC.

The chain uses TRBV11-3 and TRBJ2-4, with D perhaps matching TRBD1 (5 bases). This CDR3 comprises 17 residues. Germline values: CDR1 SGHNT, CDR2 YENEEA. With 7 bases removed from V and 4 bases from J, the gap between germline ends came to 23 bases. The CDR3 region is CASTPRPVGRIKNIQYF. CDR3 DNA sequence: TGTGCCAGCACCCCCCGACCAGTGGGGCGCATAAAAAACATTCAGTACTTC.

This clone came up a few times. The rearrangement links TRBV19 to TRBJ1-1; D may be TRBD1 (6 bases). Trimming shortened V by 2 bases and J by 0 bases, and 7 bases separated the two germline ends. This CDR3 contains 14 residues. Germline loops: CDR1 LNHDA, CDR2 SQIVND (reference sequence). The CDR3 spells CASSITGLNTEAFF. The CDR3, as DNA: TGTGCCAGTAGTATAACAGGGCTGAACACTGAAGCTTTCTTT.

The gene calls are TRBV30 and TRBJ2-2, with a weak D call TRBD1 (6 bases). Germline V gives CDR1 GTSNPN, CDR2 SVGIG (reference sequence). Deletions cut 4 bases from V and 3 bases from J, with 12 bases between. CDR3 length equals 14 residues. The CDR3 spells CAWINRVDTGELFF. The DNA of the CDR3 is TGTGCCTGGATTAACAGGGTGGACACCGGGGAGCTGTTTTTT.

This clone was counted a few times. V is TRBV5-1 and J is TRBJ2-3, with unresolved D. Trimming took 2 bases from V and 5 from J, leaving 3 bases between them. The CDR3 length is 11 residues. CDR1 SGHRS and CDR2 YFSETQ come from the germline V gene. As DNA, the CDR3 is TGCGCCAGCAGCTTCGGAGATACGCAGTATTTT. Translated, it gives CASSFGDTQYF.

This sequence joins TRBV5-1 and TRBJ1-1; D might be TRBD1 (5 bases). Germline values: CDR1 SGHRS, CDR2 YFSETQ. The V and J ends lost 0 bases and 1 base respectively, with 16 bases between them. The CDR3 runs to 17 residues. This chain's CDR3 is CASSLGGGEGKNTEAFF. CDR3 in DNA: TGCGCCAGCAGCTTGGGGGGAGGCGAGGGGAAGAACACTGAAGCTTTCTTT.

This sequence joins TRBV5-8 and TRBJ2-7, with a weak D call TRBD2 (7 bases). Germline values: CDR1 SGHTS, CDR2 YDEGEE. The CDR3 has 16 amino acids. V was shortened by 3 bases and J by 6 bases, with 22 bases between the two germline ends. For the CDR3, the DNA is TGTGCCAGCAGCTGGCGGGGGTCAGGGGCATGGGGCGAGCAGTACTTC. Its translation: CASSWRGSGAWGEQYF.

The J gene is TRBJ2-2, the V gene TRBV6-5; D unclear. Germline assignment: CDR1 MNHEY and CDR2 SVGAGI. The CDR3 has 13 amino acids. Trimming pared 4 bases from V and 5 bases from J, leaving 8 bases between. CDR3 sequence (DNA): TGTGCCAGCAGTTGGGCTAGGACCGGGGAGCTGTTTTTT. Its translation: CASSWARTGELFF.

V is TRBV18 and J is TRBJ2-1; D is ambiguous. V was shortened by 2 bases and J by 5 bases, with 7 bases between the two germline ends. The germline V gene encodes CDR1 KGHSH and CDR2 LQKENI. The CDR3 runs 13 residues. Here the CDR3 reads CASSPLTDNEQFF. CDR3 coding DNA: TGTGCCAGCTCACCATTAACAGACAATGAGCAGTTCTTC. Drawing the rest from reference TRBV18 and TRBJ2-1, the complete variable domain is NAGVMQNPRHLVRRRGQEARLRCSPMKGHSHVYWYRQLPEEGLKFMVYLQKENIIDESGMPKERFSAEFPKEGPSILRIQQVVRGDSAAYFCASSPLTDNEQFFGPGTRLTVL.

The chain joins TRBV27 to TRBJ2-7, with D perhaps TRBD2 (7 bases). Trimming shortened V by 4 bases and J by 6 bases, and 13 bases separated the two germline ends. Germline CDR1 reads MNHEY; CDR2 reads SMNVEV (reference sequence). This CDR3 has 13 residues. CDR3 bases: TGTGCCAGCAGTTATCCAAGGGGGGGCGAGCAGTACTTC. Its translation is CASSYPRGGEQYF.

The CDR3 DNA is TGTGCCAGCAGTTTAACTGTGGCAGTGAGCACCGGGGAGCTGTTTTTT. It yields the protein CASSLTVAVSTGELFF. The chain carries TRBV27 and TRBJ2-2; D call uncertain. The CDR3 extends over 16 amino acids. Germline CDR1 and CDR2: MNHEY and SMNVEV (reference sequence). V lost 2 bases to trimming and J lost 4 bases, with 14 bases between them.

The genes are TRBV7-2 and TRBJ2-5; D may be TRBD1 (8 bases). This CDR3 comprises 15 residues. V gave up 3 bases and J gave up 7 bases, with 18 bases separating them. The germline V gene has CDR1 SGHTA and CDR2 FQGNSA. CDR3 region: CASSLGHTGGATQYF. The CDR3 DNA sequence: TGTGCCAGCAGCTTGGGGCATACAGGGGGGGCGACCCAGTACTTC.

This rearrangement joins TRBV19 to TRBJ1-4, with D perhaps TRBD1 (5 bases). In germline, CDR1 is LNHDA, CDR2 SQIVND (reference sequence). This CDR3 has 14 residues. The ends were cut back, 3 bases at V and 5 bases at J, with 10 bases in the middle. The CDR3 protein is CASSIGATNEKLFF. The CDR3 nucleotides read TGTGCCAGTAGTATTGGGGCTACGAATGAAAAACTGTTTTTT. Full variable domain (rest looked up from reference TRBV19 and TRBJ1-4): DGGITQSPKYLFRKEGQNVTLSCEQNLNHDAMYWYRQDPGQGLRLIYYSQIVNDFQKGDIAEGYSVSREKKESFPLTVTSAQKNPTAFYLCASSIGATNEKLFFGSGTQLSVL.

This chain connects TRBV9 to TRBJ2-1; perhaps TRBD1 as D (6 bases). V was trimmed by 3 bases and J by 7 bases, leaving 17 bases between them. CDR1 and CDR2 (germline): SGDLS, YYNGEE. The CDR3 consists of 15 residues. Written as DNA, the CDR3 is TGTGCCAGCAGCGGGACGGGGCCTAGGGGGAATGAGCAGTTCTTC. As protein: CASSGTGPRGNEQFF.

V gene TRBV5-5 combines with J gene TRBJ2-7; D not resolved. The CDR3 consists of 14 residues. The germline V and J ends were trimmed by 4 bases and 0 bases, with 11 bases remaining between them. Per the germline V gene, CDR1 is SGHKS and CDR2 is YYEKEE (reference sequence). This CDR3 reads CASSQAGYSYEQYF. The CDR3 DNA reads TGTGCCAGCAGCCAGGCAGGTTACTCCTACGAGCAGTACTTC.

In its sample, this clone was seen once. The V and J genes are TRBV6-1 and TRBJ2-7, with TRBD1 matching 8 bases. V lost 5 bases and J lost 6; bases outside the gene matches: 12. Germline lookup yields CDR1 MNHNS and CDR2 SASEGT. The CDR3 loop spans 15 amino acids. The chain's CDR3 is CASSPTQGAPGEQYF. For the CDR3, the DNA is TGTGCCAGCAGTCCAACCCAGGGGGCGCCGGGCGAGCAGTACTTC.